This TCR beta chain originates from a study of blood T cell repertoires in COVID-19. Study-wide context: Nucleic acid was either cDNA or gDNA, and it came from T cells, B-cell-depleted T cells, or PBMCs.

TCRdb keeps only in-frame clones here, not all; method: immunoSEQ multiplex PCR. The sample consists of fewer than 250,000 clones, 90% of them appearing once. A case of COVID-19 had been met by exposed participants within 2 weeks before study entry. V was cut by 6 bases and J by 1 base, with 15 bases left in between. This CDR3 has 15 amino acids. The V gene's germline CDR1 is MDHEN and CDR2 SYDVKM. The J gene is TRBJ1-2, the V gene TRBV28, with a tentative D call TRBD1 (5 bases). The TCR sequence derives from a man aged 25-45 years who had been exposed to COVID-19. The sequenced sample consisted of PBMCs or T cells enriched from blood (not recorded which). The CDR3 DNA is TGTGCCAGCAGCCTAACAGGTGTGGGTAACTATGGCTACACCTTC. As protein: CASSLTGVGNYGYTF.